Each of the 21 T cell receptor beta chains below was sequenced from the same sample in a study of shared clonotypes between healthy human individuals. Sequenced by immunoSEQ multiplex PCR; TCRdb stores in-frame clones only, minus some. The sample shows roughly 2.2 million clones, 85% to 95% of them seen only once. The sequencing sample was made of naive CD4+ T cells from PBMCs. Subset noted: CD45RA+ positively selected. The source is a man aged 18 to 30 in good health. Some clones in this sample may be carry-over from other donors' samples.

The CDR3 DNA is TGTGCCAGCAGCACCGGGGGCCACAATGAGCAGTTCTTC. It is translated as CASSTGGHNEQFF. The chain employs TRBV21-1 and TRBJ2-1. TRBV21-1 is annotated as a pseudogene. CDR3 length: 13 amino acids.

The chain combines TRBV27 with TRBJ2-5, with 12 bases identical to TRBD2. From germline, CDR1 is MNHEY and CDR2 SMNVEV (reference sequence). The CDR3 contains 18 residues. The junction had 14 bases not matched to a gene; V was cut back by 4 bases and J by 5 bases. This chain's CDR3 is CASSSRPGWTSGKETQYF. The CDR3, as DNA: TGTGCCAGCAGTTCGAGACCAGGGTGGACTAGCGGGAAGGAGACCCAGTACTTC.

V is TRBV18 and J is TRBJ2-3; TRBD2 matches at 11 bases. This CDR3 contains 15 residues. Germline values: CDR1 KGHSH, CDR2 LQKENI. The V segment lost 6 bases and the J segment 6 bases; nucleotides outside the gene matches: 8. The CDR3 region has the DNA TGTGCCAGCTCCCCTTTAGCGGGAGGGCGCGATACGCAGTATTTT. Its protein is CASSPLAGGRDTQYF.

The chain uses TRBV7-3 and TRBJ2-3; 11 nucleotides agree with TRBD2. Germline-derived CDR1 and CDR2 are SGHTA and FQGTGA. The V gene end was trimmed by 2 bases and the J gene end by 0 bases; junction bases not matched to a gene: 4. CDR3 length: 17 residues. DNA for the CDR3: TGTGCCAGCAGCTTAGCGGGACTAGCGGCTAGCACAGATACGCAGTATTTT. Encoded protein: CASSLAGLAASTDTQYF.

The sample holds a few counts of this clone. Other DNA sequences of this sample code for an identical CDR3. CDR3 sequence reads: CASSVRQGSTEAFF. CDR3 in DNA: TGTGCCAGCAGTGTCCGACAGGGGAGCACTGAAGCTTTCTTT. The V call is TRBV6-4, the J call TRBJ1-1; 8 bases align to TRBD1. Germline CDR1 is MRHNA and CDR2 is SNTAGT. The V and J ends lost 4 bases and 4 bases, in that order; junction bases with no gene match: 5. The CDR3 runs 14 residues.

Turning to this clone: Mismatch with germline at one junction end may stem from a read error. The V and J genes are TRBV28 and TRBJ2-6, with 7 positions matching TRBD1. Germline CDR1 and CDR2: MDHEN and SYDVKM. The CDR3 runs to 14 residues. CDR3 in amino acids: CASSLLAGGNVLTF. The DNA for the CDR3 is TGTGCCAGCAGTTTATTAGCAGGGGGCAACGTCCTGACTTTC.

The rearrangement joins TRBV25-1 to TRBJ2-1; TRBD2 might be the D (6 bases). The CDR3 consists of 13 residues. V gave up 2 bases and J gave up 13 bases, with 15 bases separating them. Germline V gene sequence: CDR1 MGHDK, CDR2 SYGVNS. In nucleotides, the CDR3 is TGTGCCAGCAGTGAAGGGGGGTACTCTCTCCAGTTCTTC. It codes for CASSEGGYSLQFF.

This chain connects TRBV28 to TRBJ1-1, with unresolved D. The ends were cut back, 3 bases at V and 2 bases at J, with 13 bases in the middle. The CDR3 runs to 15 residues. Germline V gives CDR1 MDHEN, CDR2 SYDVKM. CDR3 loop: CASSFGWPLNTEAFF. The CDR3 DNA follows: TGTGCCAGCAGTTTCGGGTGGCCCTTAAACACTGAAGCTTTCTTT.

Worth noting for this clone: The junction shows a germline mismatch at one end, possibly a read error. The rearrangement joins TRBV2 to TRBJ2-1, with D perhaps TRBD1 (6 bases). The CDR3 spans 14 residues. CDR1 is SNHLY, CDR2 FYNNEI, per germline. The CDR3: CARSLQGTYNEQFF. CDR3 nucleotides: TGTGCCCGCAGCTTGCAGGGGACCTACAATGAGCAGTTCTTC.

The V and J genes are TRBV28 and TRBJ1-2, with a tentative D call TRBD1 (6 bases). The germline V gene encodes CDR1 MDHEN and CDR2 SYDVKM. Between the trimmed V and J ends, which lost 3 bases and 8 bases, there was a span of 13 bases. This CDR3 comprises 13 residues. CDR3 nucleotides: TGTGCCAGCAGTTTTTGGGCAGGGGAGGGCTACACCTTC. Its translation is CASSFWAGEGYTF.

CDR3 bases: TGTGCCAGCAGCCCCGACCTGTATGGCTACACCTTC. Amino acids: CASSPDLYGYTF. The J gene is TRBJ1-2, the V gene TRBV5-4; the D is unclear. With 4 bases removed from V and 5 bases from J, the gap between germline ends came to 9 bases. The germline gives CDR1 SGHNT, CDR2 YYREEE (reference sequence). The CDR3 is made up of 12 amino acids.

The genes are TRBV7-9 and TRBJ1-5; D unclear. The CDR3 length is 12 residues. The germline V gene has CDR1 SEHNR and CDR2 FQNEAQ (reference sequence). The ends were cut back, 3 bases at V and 5 bases at J, with 5 bases in the middle. The CDR3 loop reads CASSFGHQPQHF. CDR3 bases: TGTGCCAGCAGCTTTGGGCATCAGCCCCAGCATTTT.

This chain uses TRBV7-6 with TRBJ1-2; TRBD1 matches at 8 bases. Trimming at V came to 4 bases and at J to 4 bases, leaving 5 bases not matched to a gene. This CDR3 contains 14 residues. In germline, CDR1 is SGHVS, CDR2 FNYEAQ. CDR3 in DNA: TGTGCCAGCAGCTATGGACAGGGCGCCTATGGCTACACCTTC. Residues: CASSYGQGAYGYTF.

The rearrangement uses TRBV28 and TRBJ1-4, with 7 bases identical to TRBD1. V shed 2 bases and J 5 bases; nucleotides not matched to a gene: 2. The CDR3 length is 14 residues. Germline CDR1 reads MDHEN; CDR2 reads SYDVKM. DNA for the CDR3: TGTGCCAGCAGTTTAACAGGGGACAATGAAAAACTGTTTTTT. Translation gives CASSLTGDNEKLFF.

On this clone itself: Other DNA sequences of this sample code for an identical CDR3. This chain uses TRBV10-3 with TRBJ2-7; D is ambiguous. With 3 bases removed from V and 4 bases from J, the gap between germline ends came to 4 bases. The CDR3 is made up of 11 amino acids. The germline V gene has CDR1 ENHRY and CDR2 SYGVKD. CDR3 sequence (DNA): TGTGCCATCAGTGATTTGTACGAGCAGTACTTC. Protein: CAISDLYEQYF.

This clone has just a few counts. The genes are TRBV20-1 and TRBJ1-1; D is unclear. Germline loops: CDR1 DFQATT, CDR2 SNEGSKA (reference sequence). The CDR3 covers 9 residues. V shed 6 bases and J shed 7 bases, with 6 bases lying between them. The CDR3 DNA reads as TGCAGTGCCAATTTTGAAGCTTTCTTT. Encoded protein: CSANFEAFF.

The chain is built from TRBV7-2 and TRBJ2-2, with a tentative D call TRBD2 (6 bases). Germline CDR1 is SGHTA and CDR2 is FQGNSA. CDR3 length equals 15 residues. With 1 base removed from V and 6 bases from J, the gap between germline ends came to 12 bases. The CDR3 sequence is CASSLDPGGSGELFF. In DNA form, the CDR3 reads TGTGCCAGCAGCTTAGACCCCGGGGGATCCGGGGAGCTGTTTTTT.

The sample holds one count of this clone. This chain connects TRBV6-6 to TRBJ2-1; D may be TRBD1 (6 bases). The CDR3 is 14 residues long. The V and J ends lost 8 bases and 3 bases respectively, with 14 bases between them. Germline-derived CDR1 and CDR2 are MNHNY and SVGAGI (reference sequence). The CDR3 sequence: CASSGTTLYNEQFF. In DNA form, the CDR3 reads TGTGCCAGCTCGGGGACAACCCTCTACAATGAGCAGTTCTTC.

The chain combines TRBV28 with TRBJ2-7, with 7 bases matching TRBD2. This CDR3 has 13 residues. In germline, CDR1 is MDHEN, CDR2 SYDVKM. After removal of 8 bases from V and 6 bases from J, the junction contained 10 bases not matched to a gene. The CDR3 protein is CASHAQTGGEQYF. DNA of the CDR3: TGTGCCAGCCACGCTCAGACGGGAGGCGAGCAGTACTTC. Filled out from reference TRBV28 and TRBJ2-7, the complete variable domain reads DVKVTQSSRYLVKRTGEKVFLECVQDMDHENMFWYRQDPGLGLRLIYFSYDVKMKEKGDIPEGYSVSREKKERFSLILESASTNQTSMYLCASHAQTGGEQYFGPGTRLTVT.

The genes are TRBV2 and TRBJ2-1; TRBD1 agrees at 8 bases. V lost 9 bases and J lost 0; bases outside the gene matches: 4. This CDR3 region has 14 residues. Germline lookup yields CDR1 SNHLY and CDR2 FYNNEI. The CDR3 DNA follows: TGTGCCAGGGACAGGGCGAGCTCCTACAATGAGCAGTTCTTC. This codes for CARDRASSYNEQFF.

For the CDR3, the DNA is TGCGCCAGCAGCCCCCGGGACAGATCCTCTGAAGCTTTCTTT. Encoded protein: CASSPRDRSSEAFF. This sequence joins TRBV5-1 and TRBJ1-1, with 7 bases aligning to TRBD1. J gave up 6 bases and V 4 bases, and 9 bases lay outside the gene matches. Germline values: CDR1 SGHRS, CDR2 YFSETQ. The CDR3 spans 14 residues.